These T cell receptor beta chains were read from a single sample in a study of shared clonotypes between healthy human individuals. The data were produced by immunoSEQ multiplex PCR, yet TCRdb's version contains in-frame clones alone and is incomplete. The sample records approximately 530,000 clones, almost 97% being singletons. Sequencing used naive CD4+ T cells sorted from blood. All receptors come from a woman younger than 45 in good health. CDR3s include the opening cysteine and the closing phenylalanine or tryptophan. The order of the fields is J gene, D gene, CDR3 length, clone size, V gene, CDR3 DNA, CDR3 protein. The D gene is left open where the match is weak. A row's size may be missing; if present it is once, few, many or a size class.

>TRBJ2-1|TRBD2|14|NA|TRBV6-4
TGTGCCAGCAGTGATAGGGCGGGAGTCAATGAGCAGTTCTTC
CASSDRAGVNEQFF
>TRBJ1-1|NA|12|NA|TRBV5-6
TGTGCCAGCAGCTTGGTTGGGGAGGAAGCTTTCTTT
CASSLVGEEAFF
>TRBJ2-7|TRBD2|17|NA|TRBV4-1
TGCGCCAGCAGCCAAGACACTACTAGCGCCAGCTCCTACGAGCAGTACTTC
CASSQDTTSASSYEQYF
>TRBJ1-3|TRBD1|17|NA|TRBV11-2
TGTGCCAGCAGTACGGCGCCGGGACAGCAAACTGGAAACACCATATATTTT
CASSTAPGQQTGNTIYF
>TRBJ2-7|NA|14|NA|TRBV27
TGTGCCAGCAGTGGAGGGGGAGGTGGGTACGAGCAGTACTTC
CASSGGGGGYEQYF
>TRBJ1-5|NA|17|NA|TRBV5-1
TGCGCCAGCAGCTTGGAAAAATACAGGGTAGGGGCTCAGCCCCAGCATTTT
CASSLEKYRVGAQPQHF
>TRBJ1-2|NA|15|NA|TRBV27
TGTGCCAGCAGTCCCAGGGGTCTATTTAACTATGGCTACACCTTC
CASSPRGLFNYGYTF
>TRBJ2-7|TRBD1|15|NA|TRBV28
TGTGCCAGCAGTGTTACCGGGACAGGCTTCTACGAGCAGTACTTC
CASSVTGTGFYEQYF
>TRBJ2-2|TRBD1|17|NA|TRBV4-2
TGTGCCAGCAGCCTAACCGGGACAGGGGCGAACACCGGGGAGCTGTTTTTT
CASSLTGTGANTGELFF
>TRBJ1-1|TRBD1|13|NA|TRBV30
TGTGCCTGGAGTCAAGACAGGGGGTCTGAAGCTTTCTTT
CAWSQDRGSEAFF
>TRBJ2-3|TRBD2|14|NA|TRBV28
TGTGCCAGCGGACTAGCGGGACTTGCAGATACGCAGTATTTT
CASGLAGLADTQYF
>TRBJ2-5|TRBD2|16|NA|TRBV5-8
TGTGCCAGCAGCCCGACTAGCGGGAGCTTTGTAGAGACCCAGTACTTC
CASSPTSGSFVETQYF
>TRBJ2-2|TRBD1|16|NA|TRBV4-2
TGTGCCAGCAGCTGGGGCCCAGGGGGAGACACCGGGGAGCTGTTTTTT
CASSWGPGGDTGELFF
>TRBJ2-5|NA|13|NA|TRBV2
TGTGCCAGCACTGGGAATATTATGCAGACCCAGTACTTC
CASTGNIMQTQYF
>TRBJ1-6|NA|16|NA|TRBV30
TGTGCCTGGAGGCCAAGTCACAGCTCCTATAATTCACCCCTCCACTTT
CAWRPSHSSYNSPLHF
>TRBJ1-1|TRBD1|13|NA|TRBV5-1
TGCGCCAGCGACAGGGGGGACAACACTGAAGCTTTCTTT
CASDRGDNTEAFF
>TRBJ2-3|NA|16|NA|TRBV7-9
TGTGCCAGCAGCTTAGAGAGAGGGCCAAGCACAGATACGCAGTATTTT
CASSLERGPSTDTQYF
>TRBJ1-1|TRBD1|15|NA|TRBV27
TGTGCCAGCAGTTTATCTAACAGGGGGAGCACTGAAGCTTTCTTT
CASSLSNRGSTEAFF
>TRBJ2-3|NA|13|NA|TRBV6-5
TGTGCCACTTCGACCCGGGAAACAGATACGCAGTATTTT
CATSTRETDTQYF
>TRBJ1-1|NA|16|NA|TRBV5-6
TGTGCCAGCAGCTTGGGGTCGACGGGGAGTTTAACTGAAGCTTTCTTT
CASSLGSTGSLTEAFF
>TRBJ1-2|NA|14|NA|TRBV28
TGTGCCAGCAGCTCGGGGCAGGGGATCGATGGCTACACCTTC
CASSSGQGIDGYTF
>TRBJ1-5|NA|16|NA|TRBV4-1
TGCGCCAGCAGCCAAGGGCGGGCAGATAGCAATCAGCCCCAGCATTTT
CASSQGRADSNQPQHF
>TRBJ1-5|NA|14|once|TRBV28
TGTGCCAGCAGTTTATGGGCCAAGAGCCAGCCCCAGCATTTT
CASSLWAKSQPQHF
>TRBJ2-7|TRBD2|17|NA|TRBV9
TGTGCCAGCAGCGTAGGGATGGGTACTAGCGGGAGAGGCGAGCAGTACTTC
CASSVGMGTSGRGEQYF
>TRBJ2-6|NA|15|NA|TRBV5-1
TGCGCCAGCAGCGAGACGTCGACTGGGGCCAACGTCCTGACTTTC
CASSETSTGANVLTF
>TRBJ2-7|TRBD2|15|NA|TRBV7-2
TGTGCCAGCAGCTTACCCCGGACTAGCATCGACGAGCAGTACTTC
CASSLPRTSIDEQYF
>TRBJ1-3|NA|11|NA|TRBV6-5
TGTGCCAGCAGAAAAGGAAACACCATATATTTT
CASRKGNTIYF
>TRBJ1-5|NA|13|NA|TRBV6-6
TGTGCCAGCAGAGGGATAGGGAACCAGCCCCAGCATTTT
CASRGIGNQPQHF
>TRBJ2-3|NA|15|NA|TRBV5-1
TGCGCCAGCAGCTTCCAGGGGACGGGCACAGATACGCAGTATTTT
CASSFQGTGTDTQYF
>TRBJ1-4|TRBD1|15|once|TRBV6-5
TGTGCCAGCAGCCAAGGACAGGGTTCTAATGAAAAACTGTTTTTT
CASSQGQGSNEKLFF
>TRBJ2-7|NA|13|NA|TRBV7-2
TGTGCCAGCAGCAAAGGCGGGTACTACGAGCAGTACTTC
CASSKGGYYEQYF
>TRBJ2-2|NA|15|NA|TRBV7-9
TGTGCCAGCAGCTTAGCGGGGGGGAACACCGGGGAGCTGTTTTTT
CASSLAGGNTGELFF
>TRBJ1-2|TRBD1|15|NA|TRBV5-1
TGCGCCAGCAGCTTCGGGACAGACCCACGGAATGGCTACACCTTC
CASSFGTDPRNGYTF
>TRBJ1-1|NA|13|NA|TRBV18
TGTGCCAGCTTTACCGGGGGATCTGATGAAGCTTTCTTT
CASFTGGSDEAFF
>TRBJ1-1|NA|16|NA|TRBV15
TGTGCCACCAGCAGAGTGTATACAGGATCGAACACTGAAGCTTTCTTT
CATSRVYTGSNTEAFF
>TRBJ2-3|NA|14|NA|TRBV18
TGTGCCAGCTCACCCTCAAAAGGGACAGATACGCAGTATTTT
CASSPSKGTDTQYF
>TRBJ2-3|TRBD2|16|NA|TRBV5-4
TGTGCCAGCAGCCCGGGACTAGCGGTTGATTTAGATACGCAGTATTTT
CASSPGLAVDLDTQYF
>TRBJ2-7|TRBD2|16|once|TRBV4-1
TGCGCCAGCAGCCAAGATGGGAGCGGGACCCCCTTCGAGCAGTACTTC
CASSQDGSGTPFEQYF
>TRBJ2-3|TRBD2|15|NA|TRBV6-5
TGTGCCAGCAGTTACTCCACTAGCGGGCCAGATACGCAGTATTTT
CASSYSTSGPDTQYF
>TRBJ2-7|NA|15|NA|TRBV28
TGTGCCAGCAGGAACCGGGACACCCTTACCTACGAGCAGTACTTC
CASRNRDTLTYEQYF
>TRBJ2-2|TRBD2|17|NA|TRBV5-1
TGCGCCAGCAGCTTGGTGGCTAGCGGGTTCGGTACCGGGGAGCTGTTTTTT
CASSLVASGFGTGELFF
>TRBJ2-5|TRBD2|18|NA|TRBV11-2
TGTGCCAGCAGTTCTCTTAAGAAGGGACTAGCGGCATTCGGGGAGCAGTACTTC
CASSSLKKGLAAFGEQYF
>TRBJ1-3|TRBD1|16|NA|TRBV7-9
TGTGCCAGCAGCTCCCGGGACAGGACCATGGGGGACACCATATATTTT
CASSSRDRTMGDTIYF
>TRBJ1-5|NA|13|NA|TRBV19
TGTGCCAGTGCCGGGGGGAGCAATCAGCCCCAGCATTTT
CASAGGSNQPQHF
>TRBJ2-2|TRBD2|19|NA|TRBV9
TGTGCCAGCAGCGTAGTCGACGGAGGCGGGAGGTTCAACACCGGGGAGCTGTTTTTT
CASSVVDGGGRFNTGELFF
>TRBJ1-1|NA|14|NA|TRBV5-1
TGCGCCAGCAGCTTGCTGACACTGAACACTGAAGCTTTCTTT
CASSLLTLNTEAFF
>TRBJ1-2|TRBD1|12|NA|TRBV28
TGTGCCAGCAGGCGACAGGGGCATGGCTACACCTTC
CASRRQGHGYTF
>TRBJ1-1|NA|14|NA|TRBV7-9
TGTGCCAGCAGATCCACCGGGACGAACACTGAAGCTTTCTTT
CASRSTGTNTEAFF
>TRBJ2-3|NA|14|NA|TRBV28
TGTGCCAGCAGTTTTAGCGCGCCCACAGATACGCAGTATTTT
CASSFSAPTDTQYF
>TRBJ1-1|NA|13|NA|TRBV7-9
TGTGCCAGCAGCTTCGCCGGGAGCACTGAAGCTTTCTTT
CASSFAGSTEAFF
>TRBJ2-1|TRBD2|16|NA|TRBV9
TGTGCCAGCAGCCCCACTAGCGGGAGCCTTTACAATGAGCAGTTCTTC
CASSPTSGSLYNEQFF
>TRBJ2-7|TRBD1|14|NA|TRBV7-8
TGTGCCAGCTGGCCCGGGACAGGGGCCTACGAGCAGTACTTC
CASWPGTGAYEQYF
>TRBJ2-1|TRBD2|13|NA|TRBV29-1
TGCAGCGTTGAAGACGGGACTAGCGGGAGGCAGTTCTTC
CSVEDGTSGRQFF
>TRBJ2-7|NA|14|NA|TRBV15
TGTGCCACCAGCAGAGATTTTGGACATTACGAGCAGTACTTC
CATSRDFGHYEQYF
>TRBJ1-1|NA|15|NA|TRBV2
TGTGCCAGCAGTCGGACGGACCTCTTGAACACTGAAGCTTTCTTT
CASSRTDLLNTEAFF
>TRBJ2-1|TRBD1|16|NA|TRBV5-1
TGCGCCAGCAGCCCCGACAGGGGTAGGGCCTGGAATGAGCAGTTCTTC
CASSPDRGRAWNEQFF
>TRBJ2-1|TRBD2|18|NA|TRBV30
TGTGCCTGGACCGGCGAGATGACTAGCGGGAGTTTCCACAATGAGCAGTTCTTC
CAWTGEMTSGSFHNEQFF
>TRBJ1-5|NA|14|NA|TRBV19
TGTGCCAGTAGGATGATCATTAGCAATCAGCCCCAGCATTTT
CASRMIISNQPQHF
>TRBJ2-7|NA|14|NA|TRBV2
TGTGCCAGCCTAGAGACTAGAAACCCCTACGAGCAGTACTTC
CASLETRNPYEQYF
>TRBJ1-1|NA|14|NA|TRBV28
TGTGCCAGCAGTCGAGCAACAGGGAACACTGAAGCTTTCTTT
CASSRATGNTEAFF